The 4 T cell receptor beta chains listed next were all sequenced from one sample in a study of cytomegalovirus exposure and HLA in healthy donors. The PCR used 60 Vbeta and 13 Jbeta primers. Sequencing used immunoSEQ multiplex PCR; TCRdb keeps in-frame clones, though not all of them. This sample has about 200,000 clones; approximately 80% occur once, and the top ten carry more than 0.6%. The sample taken for sequencing was PBMCs. These TCRs come from a boy younger than 10 in good health and CMV-seronegative.

The chain carries TRBV7-2 and TRBJ2-7; 7 bases are shared with TRBD2. Germline values: CDR1 SGHTA, CDR2 FQGNSA. The ends lost 1 base at V and 6 bases at J; junction bases unmatched: 3. This CDR3 region has 13 residues. CDR3 amino acids: CASSLGGGSEQYF. In DNA form, the CDR3 reads TGTGCCAGCAGCTTAGGCGGCGGGAGCGAGCAGTACTTC.

The CDR3 nucleotides read TGTGCCAGCAGCCCTCACGGGCTAGCGGGAGAAGAGACCCAGTACTTC. Its translation is CASSPHGLAGEETQYF. The V and J genes are TRBV7-2 and TRBJ2-5, with 10 nucleotides matching TRBD2. The V and J ends lost 5 bases and 3 bases, in that order; junction bases with no gene match: 9. The CDR3 is 16 amino acids. CDR1 and CDR2 (germline): SGHTA, FQGNSA.

V gene TRBV6-1 combines with J gene TRBJ2-5; D is perhaps TRBD1 (5 bases). The assigned J gene may be wrong: the sequence end matches TRBJ2-7 better. Germline-derived CDR1 and CDR2 are MNHNS and SASEGT. This CDR3 is built from 12 residues. CDR3 nucleotides: TGTGCCAGCCTGACAGCTTCCTACGAGCAGTACTTC. Translating gives CASLTASYEQYF.

The chain is built from TRBV6-5 and TRBJ1-2; D might be TRBD1 (5 bases). The V gene lost 6 bases and the J gene lost 3 bases, with 14 bases spanning the gap. Germline V CDR1 and CDR2: MNHEY, SVGAGI. The CDR3 is 14 residues long. In DNA, the CDR3 is TGTGCCAGCAGACCCGTGGAGGGGTACTATGGCTACACCTTC. Residues: CASRPVEGYYGYTF.